The TCR beta chain under discussion was sequenced for a study of T cells in Graves' hyperthyroidism and ophthalmopathy. The study, taken as a whole, reports: Most expanded thyroid clonotypes above 0.001 also appeared in blood.

This CDR3 contains 13 residues. V shed 6 bases and J shed 0 bases, with 6 bases lying between them. Based on clinical symptoms, serum thyroxine and TRAb, thyroid ultrasound and orbital computed tomography, diagnoses were reached. A remark on this clonotype: The antigen is undetermined. A much more abundant neighbour one base away suggests this may be a read error.

TCR beta CDR3 region amplification was performed from RNA transcripts. HTBI primers drove first-round RT-PCR of the TCR CDR3. TCRdb called the multiplex PCR reads again in MiXCR, with one record for every CDR3 protein. The sample has 500,000 to 600,000 distinct CDR3 sequences; nearly 20% are singletons. The source of this sequence is a man in his forties with Graves' ophthalmopathy. The chain links TRBV12-3 or TRBV12-4 to TRBJ1-5, with D unclear. Sequenced: blood. CDR3 in DNA: TGTGCCAGCAGGGTGGGTAGCAATCAGCCCCAGCATTTT. This translates into CASRVGSNQPQHF.